The 30 T cell receptor beta chains given below trace back to one sample, sequenced in a study of blood T cell repertoires in COVID-19. The table came from immunoSEQ multiplex PCR; TCRdb's copy has only in-frame clones and leaves some out. The table lists about 100,000 clones, 80% of them singletons, with around 10% in the top ten. Sequenced material: peripheral blood. These receptor sequences come from a woman between 65 and 79 years old with acute or convalescent COVID-19.

This clone appeared once. The CDR3 DNA sequence: TGTGCCAGCAGTTGGGGGACAATCCCCTATAATTCACCCCTCCACTTT. It is translated as CASSWGTIPYNSPLHF. The chain recombines TRBV6-9 with TRBJ1-6; maybe TRBD1 (6 bases). CDR3 size: 16 residues. Trimming shortened V by 4 bases and J by 2 bases, and 12 bases separated the two germline ends. Germline lookup yields CDR1 MNHGY and CDR2 SVAAGI.

This clone came up once. The chain links TRBV9 to TRBJ2-3, with D possibly matching TRBD2 (5 bases). Germline V lookup: CDR1 SGDLS, CDR2 YYNGEE. Trimming cost V 0 bases and J 3 bases, with 11 bases left between them. This CDR3 is built from 15 residues. The DNA for the CDR3 is TGTGCCAGCAGCGTAGTTGACCGAGGGACAGATACGCAGTATTTT. It encodes CASSVVDRGTDTQYF.

The V gene is TRBV6-4, the J gene TRBJ2-3, with D possibly TRBD2 on 7 matching bases. CDR3 size: 14 residues. Germline V lookup: CDR1 MRHNA, CDR2 SNTAGT. Deletions cut 3 bases from V and 1 base from J, with 8 bases between. CDR3 nucleotide sequence: TGTGCCAGCAGTGAGCGGGGGCGCACAGATACGCAGTATTTT. Protein product: CASSERGRTDTQYF.

Here the CDR3 DNA reads TGTGCCAGCTCACCAAACAATCAGGGGGGCGCTTTCTTT. It codes for CASSPNNQGGAFF. V usage is TRBV18 and J usage is TRBJ1-1; TRBD1 aligns across 7 bases. Germline trimming cut 2 bases from V and 11 bases from J; bases unmatched to any gene: 8. CDR1 and CDR2 from the germline V gene are KGHSH and LQKENI. CDR3 size: 13 residues.

This rearrangement joins TRBV9 to TRBJ1-3; 8 positions match TRBD1. J lost 0 bases, V lost 3 bases, and 2 bases had no gene match. The CDR3 consists of 15 residues. CDR1 is SGDLS and CDR2 is YYNGEE in the germline V gene. CDR3 in DNA: TGTGCCAGCAGCGCAGGGACAGGCTCTGGAAACACCATATATTTT. Translated, it gives CASSAGTGSGNTIYF.

The rearrangement links TRBV12-3 or TRBV12-4 to TRBJ1-1; tentative D call: TRBD1 (6 bases). The CDR3 is 12 amino acids. V lost 6 bases, J lost 4 bases, and 9 bases lay in between. DNA for the CDR3: TGTGCCAGCAGGTGGGACACCACTGAAGCTTTCTTT. Its protein is CASRWDTTEAFF.

This sequence joins TRBV19 and TRBJ2-1; a possible D gene is TRBD2 (5 bases). Germline V CDR1 and CDR2: LNHDA, SQIVND (reference sequence). The CDR3 is 16 residues long. The V gene lost 3 bases and the J gene lost 0 bases, with 12 bases spanning the gap. This chain's CDR3 is CASSIATGSSYNEQFF. The CDR3 nucleotides read TGTGCCAGTAGTATCGCCACGGGGAGCTCCTACAATGAGCAGTTCTTC.

The chain recombines TRBV7-2 with TRBJ1-1; D perhaps matches TRBD1 (6 bases). Trimming took off 1 base at V and 8 bases at J, with 17 bases between the two ends. This CDR3 contains 15 residues. Germline loops: CDR1 SGHTA, CDR2 FQGNSA. The CDR3 region has the DNA TGTGCCAGCAGCTTAGGTTTGCGGGGGCAAGGGGAAGCTTTCTTT. Encoded protein: CASSLGLRGQGEAFF.

The chain joins TRBV18 to TRBJ1-6; 7 nucleotides align to TRBD1. Germline CDR1 KGHSH, CDR2 LQKENI. This CDR3 comprises 15 residues. V gave up 6 bases and J gave up 6 bases; unmatched junction bases: 8. Here the CDR3 reads CASSRGTEINSPLHF. The CDR3 DNA sequence: TGTGCCAGCTCCCGCGGGACAGAGATTAATTCACCCCTCCACTTT.

The rearrangement joins TRBV5-1 to TRBJ2-1; 8 nucleotides align to TRBD2. Looked up from germline, CDR1 is SGHRS and CDR2 is YFSETQ. The length of the CDR3 is 16 residues. V dropped 0 bases and J dropped 5; count of bases not matched to a gene: 7. The CDR3 reads CASSLGRSGGHNEQFF. The CDR3 bases are TGCGCCAGCAGCTTGGGTCGGAGCGGGGGCCACAATGAGCAGTTCTTC.

The chain recombines TRBV29-1 with TRBJ1-4; 7 bases agree with TRBD1. Per the germline V gene, CDR1 is SQVTM and CDR2 is ANQGSEA. J lost 6 bases, V lost 6 bases, and 7 bases had no gene match. The CDR3 totals 13 residues. The CDR3 here is CSVSGTADEKLFF. DNA for the CDR3: TGCAGCGTCTCCGGGACAGCTGATGAAAAACTGTTTTTT.

The chain has TRBV5-1 and TRBJ1-1; TRBD1 matches 9 bases. V shed 1 base and J 6 bases; nucleotides not matched to a gene: 4. Germline V CDR1 and CDR2: SGHRS, YFSETQ. This CDR3 has 14 residues. The CDR3 region is CASSLRQGDAEAFF. In DNA form, the CDR3 reads TGCGCCAGCAGCTTGAGACAGGGGGACGCTGAAGCTTTCTTT.

This clone appeared a few times. V gene TRBV29-1 combines with J gene TRBJ1-5; TRBD1 agrees at 8 bases. Trimming cost V 5 bases and J 5 bases; bases outside gene matches: 8. The germline CDR1 and CDR2 sequences are SQVTM and ANQGSEA. The CDR3 contains 14 residues. The CDR3 sequence is CSVRATGVDQPQHF. The CDR3 DNA sequence: TGCAGCGTTCGAGCGACAGGGGTCGATCAGCCCCAGCATTTT.

This chain links TRBV30 with TRBJ2-3, with TRBD1 matching over 8 bases. Germline CDR1 GTSNPN, CDR2 SVGIG (reference sequence). The V gene end was trimmed by 3 bases and the J gene end by 3 bases; junction bases not matched to a gene: 11. This CDR3 spans 16 amino acids. The DNA of the CDR3 is TGTGCCTGGAGGACGGGACAGGCCCAGGGGACAGATACGCAGTATTTT. Encoded protein: CAWRTGQAQGTDTQYF.

This clone was picked up one time. The rearrangement links TRBV5-1 to TRBJ2-1; 9 bases map to TRBD2. Per the germline V gene, CDR1 is SGHRS and CDR2 is YFSETQ. The trim removed 2 bases at V and 7 bases at J, leaving 7 bases unmatched. This CDR3 region has 15 residues. CDR3 in amino acids: CASSLSGGNLNEQFF. The DNA for the CDR3 is TGCGCCAGCAGCTTAAGCGGGGGGAACCTAAATGAGCAGTTCTTC.

The chain combines TRBV5-6 with TRBJ2-1, with 9 bases matching TRBD2. This CDR3 contains 19 residues. The junction had 19 bases not matched to a gene; V was cut back by 1 base and J by 8 bases. The germline V gene has CDR1 SGHDT and CDR2 YYEEEE. The CDR3 nucleotides are TGTGCCAGCAGCTTGACCCCCTTCGTAGCGGGGGCCTTCGGGGATGAGCAGTTCTTC. Residues: CASSLTPFVAGAFGDEQFF.

The rearrangement joins TRBV6-5 to TRBJ2-3; TRBD1 matches 9 bases. Trimming took 6 bases from V and 5 from J; bases not matched to a gene: 9. Germline loops: CDR1 MNHEY, CDR2 SVGAGI. The CDR3 is made up of 15 amino acids. The CDR3 loop is CASRHPGQGRDTQYF. The CDR3, as DNA: TGTGCCAGCAGACACCCGGGACAGGGTCGAGATACGCAGTATTTT.

Here the CDR3 DNA reads TGTGCCAGCTCGCTCCAGACAGGGGGCACGGAGACCCAGTACTTC. It translates to CASSLQTGGTETQYF. The gene calls are TRBV18 and TRBJ2-5; 10 nucleotides line up with TRBD1. Germline V gene sequence: CDR1 KGHSH, CDR2 LQKENI. The length of the CDR3 is 15 residues. Trimming at V came to 6 bases and at J to 5 bases, leaving 9 bases not matched to a gene.

The chain combines TRBV19 with TRBJ1-4, with TRBD1 matching over 9 bases. Germline lookup yields CDR1 LNHDA and CDR2 SQIVND (reference sequence). The CDR3 runs 17 residues. The V gene end was trimmed by 6 bases and the J gene end by 7 bases; junction bases not matched to a gene: 15. The DNA for the CDR3 is TGTGCCAGTAGCCTAAATCGAATGGACAGGGGAGGTGAAAAACTGTTTTTT. It is translated as CASSLNRMDRGGEKLFF.

CDR3 DNA sequence: TGTGCCAGCCCTAGGCCAGGGGGCGTTTACGAGCAGTACTTC. This sequence encodes CASPRPGGVYEQYF. The rearrangement joins TRBV2 to TRBJ2-7; 8 bases are a match to TRBD1. This CDR3 has 14 amino acids. V dropped 8 bases and J dropped 4; count of bases not matched to a gene: 10. Germline lookup yields CDR1 SNHLY and CDR2 FYNNEI.

The chain is built from TRBV9 and TRBJ2-4; D unresolved. Trimming removed 3 bases at V and 0 bases at J, with 10 bases between. Germline CDR1 and CDR2: SGDLS and YYNGEE. This CDR3 has 15 residues. CDR3 in amino acids: CASSGPLLAKNIQYF. Written as DNA, the CDR3 is TGTGCCAGCAGCGGGCCGCTTCTAGCCAAAAACATTCAGTACTTC.

V is TRBV9 and J is TRBJ1-3; D possibly corresponds to TRBD1 (6 bases). V was cut by 0 bases and J by 2 bases, with 9 bases left in between. This CDR3 comprises 15 residues. Looked up from germline, CDR1 is SGDLS and CDR2 is YYNGEE. CDR3 DNA: TGTGCCAGCAGCGTAGCCGGGACACCTGGAAACACCATATATTTT. Amino acid sequence: CASSVAGTPGNTIYF.

The genes are TRBV20-1 and TRBJ2-7, with TRBD1 as a possible D gene (5 bases). Trimming took off 6 bases at V and 6 bases at J, with 12 bases between the two ends. The CDR3 spans 11 residues. Germline V gene lookup returns CDR1 DFQATT and CDR2 SNEGSKA (reference sequence). CDR3 DNA sequence: TGCAGTGCCCAGGGTTCCGCCGAGCAGTACGTC. This encodes CSAQGSAEQYV.

The genes are TRBV12-3 or TRBV12-4 and TRBJ2-2; D ambiguous. V dropped 1 base and J dropped 6 bases, with 6 bases sitting between them. The CDR3 contains 13 residues. CDR3 protein: CASSLGYSGELFF. CDR3 coding DNA: TGTGCCAGCAGTTTAGGTTACTCCGGGGAGCTGTTTTTT.

The chain is built from TRBV28 and TRBJ1-2, with D unresolved. V dropped 3 bases and J dropped 0 bases, with 11 bases sitting between them. This CDR3 is 15 amino acids long. Germline V gene lookup returns CDR1 MDHEN and CDR2 SYDVKM. The CDR3 bases are TGTGCCAGCAGTTTTTCACACCCTCCTAACTATGGCTACACCTTC. It is translated as CASSFSHPPNYGYTF.

This clone was observed a single time. This sequence joins TRBV9 and TRBJ1-4; no clear D. Per germline, CDR1 SGDLS and CDR2 YYNGEE. Trimming cost V 0 bases and J 7 bases, with 7 bases left between them. This CDR3 region has 13 residues. The CDR3, as DNA: TGTGCCAGCAGCGTAGATAGTGGTGAAAAACTGTTTTTT. This gives the protein CASSVDSGEKLFF.

The chain combines TRBV28 with TRBJ2-3, with TRBD1 identical over 9 bases. The V gene end was trimmed by 4 bases and the J gene end by 6 bases; junction bases not matched to a gene: 11. Germline CDR1 is MDHEN and CDR2 is SYDVKM. The CDR3 is made up of 16 amino acids. The DNA for the CDR3 is TGTGCCAGCAGTTCCGCCGGGACAGGGAGGTCGGATACGCAGTATTTT. As protein: CASSSAGTGRSDTQYF.

V gene TRBV2 combines with J gene TRBJ1-6; no clear D. Germline V gene lookup returns CDR1 SNHLY and CDR2 FYNNEI. The CDR3 totals 15 residues. Between the trimmed V and J ends, which lost 7 bases and 0 bases, there was a span of 10 bases. CDR3 DNA: TGTGCCAGCAACGGGGAAAGCTCCTATAATTCACCCCTCCACTTT. Amino acids: CASNGESSYNSPLHF.

V usage is TRBV11-2 and J usage is TRBJ2-3; D is perhaps TRBD2 (6 bases). The CDR3 is made up of 16 amino acids. Germline V gives CDR1 SGHAT, CDR2 FQNNGV. Trimming took 1 base from V and 2 from J, leaving 13 bases between them. CDR3 coding DNA: TGTGCCAGCAGCTTAGTGGGGGGAGCGTCCACAGATACGCAGTATTTT. Residues: CASSLVGGASTDTQYF. Full variable domain (missing parts from reference TRBV11-2 and TRBJ2-3): EAGVAQSPRYKIIEKRQSVAFWCNPISGHATLYWYQQILGQGPKLLIQFQNNGVVDDSQLPKDRFSAERLKGVDSTLKIQPAKLEDSAVYLCASSLVGGASTDTQYFGPGTRLTVL.

The chain combines TRBV18 with TRBJ2-7; 9 bases fit TRBD1. Trimming at V came to 0 bases and at J to 6 bases, leaving 3 bases not matched to a gene. The CDR3 totals 14 residues. Germline CDR1 is KGHSH and CDR2 is LQKENI. The chain's CDR3 is CASSPPTGGGEQYF. The CDR3 nucleotides are TGTGCCAGCTCACCACCGACAGGGGGAGGCGAGCAGTACTTC.